The 20 T cell receptor beta chains below were found in one sample sequenced in a study of blood T cell repertoires in COVID-19. The repertoire was sequenced with immunoSEQ multiplex PCR; TCRdb's copy has only in-frame clones and lacks some. The sample has roughly 40,000 clones; 86% are singletons. The sequencing input was peripheral blood. The receptor set was obtained from a man aged 70-80 years with acute or convalescent COVID-19.

This clone was seen a few times. This chain joins TRBV2 and TRBJ1-1; TRBD1 might be the D (5 bases). Germline V gene sequence: CDR1 SNHLY, CDR2 FYNNEI. This CDR3 comprises 14 residues. V was cut by 4 bases and J by 3 bases, with 12 bases left in between. CDR3 amino acids: CASSAHKGDTEAFF. Here the CDR3 DNA reads TGTGCCAGCAGTGCACACAAAGGGGACACTGAAGCTTTCTTT. Filled out from reference TRBV2 and TRBJ1-1, the complete variable domain reads EPEVTQTPSHQVTQMGQEVILRCVPISNHLYFYWYRQILGQKVEFLVSFYNNEISEKSEIFDDQFSVERPDGSNFTLKIRSTKLEDSAMYFCASSAHKGDTEAFFGQGTRLTVV.

Only one count was recorded for this clone. CDR3 DNA: TGTGCCAGCAGTTGGGGGCTCGCGGGTGAGCAGTTCTTC. Its translation is CASSWGLAGEQFF. This chain connects TRBV27 to TRBJ2-1; D might be TRBD1 (6 bases). V lost 4 bases and J lost 9, with 13 bases in between. The CDR3 runs 13 residues. Looked up from germline, CDR1 is MNHEY and CDR2 is SMNVEV (reference sequence).

This sequence joins TRBV9 and TRBJ1-6; 7 bases fit TRBD1. The CDR3 is 14 residues long. CDR1 and CDR2 (germline): SGDLS, YYNGEE. V lost 0 bases to trimming and J lost 7 bases; unmatched junction nucleotides: 1. CDR3 DNA: TGTGCCAGCAGCGTAGGGGACAGAAATTCACCCCTCCACTTT. It encodes CASSVGDRNSPLHF.

This clone counts as medium-sized. The V call is TRBV19, the J call TRBJ1-5; 7 bases are a match to TRBD1. With V trimmed by 11 bases and J by 7 bases, 11 bases remained unmatched. This CDR3 contains 13 residues. Germline lookup yields CDR1 LNHDA and CDR2 SQIVND (reference sequence). The CDR3 sequence: CAASGTVEQPQHF. CDR3 in DNA: TGTGCCGCTAGCGGGACAGTTGAACAGCCCCAGCATTTT.

The chain combines TRBV3-1 (or the pseudogene TRBV3-2) with TRBJ1-1, with D hard to call. CDR1 LGHDT and CDR2 YNNKEL come from the germline V gene (reference sequence). V lost 0 bases, J lost 3 bases, and 11 bases lay in between. The CDR3 consists of 15 residues. This CDR3 reads CASSQDRLGYTEAFF. CDR3 sequence (DNA): TGTGCCAGCAGCCAAGATCGACTCGGATACACTGAAGCTTTCTTT.

V and J are TRBV27 and TRBJ2-5, with a weak D call TRBD2 (5 bases). The V end was cut by 6 bases, the J end by 2 bases, with 10 bases between. Germline-derived CDR1 and CDR2 are MNHEY and SMNVEV (reference sequence). The CDR3 contains 13 residues. The CDR3 sequence: CASSLRGQETQYF. The CDR3 DNA sequence: TGTGCCAGCAGCCTGAGAGGGCAAGAGACCCAGTACTTC.

The V and J genes are TRBV5-6 and TRBJ2-2; a weak D match, TRBD1 (5 bases). The V gene lost 1 base and the J gene lost 5 bases, with 9 bases spanning the gap. Per germline, CDR1 SGHDT and CDR2 YYEEEE. CDR3 length: 14 residues. This CDR3 is CASSLRGSTGELFF. CDR3 nucleotide sequence: TGTGCCAGCAGCTTGAGGGGATCAACCGGGGAGCTGTTTTTT. Combining the CDR3 with reference TRBV5-6 and TRBJ2-2 gives the whole variable domain DAGVTQSPTHLIKTRGQQVTLRCSPKSGHDTVSWYQQALGQGPQFIFQYYEEEERQRGNFPDRFSGHQFPNYSSELNVNALLLGDSALYLCASSLRGSTGELFFGEGSRLTVL.

This chain links TRBV19 with TRBJ1-5, with 7 bases fitting TRBD1. The CDR3 extends over 16 amino acids. CDR1 is LNHDA, CDR2 SQIVND, per germline (reference sequence). The V and J ends lost 4 bases and 1 base, in that order; junction bases with no gene match: 7. For the CDR3, the DNA is TGTGCCAGTAGTACCTACACAGGGGACAGCAATCAGCCCCAGCATTTT. Translated, it gives CASSTYTGDSNQPQHF.

This clone was seen once. The V call is TRBV5-4, the J call TRBJ1-6; a weak D match, TRBD1 (6 bases). The CDR3 contains 13 residues. Trimming removed 4 bases from V and 7 bases from J, with 9 bases in between. The germline CDR1 and CDR2 sequences are SGHNT and YYREEE (reference sequence). DNA for the CDR3: TGTGCCAGCAGCAGCGGACAGAATTCACCCCTCCACTTT. Protein product: CASSSGQNSPLHF.

This chain joins TRBV18 and TRBJ1-2; 10 bases match TRBD1. The CDR3 is 14 residues long. Losses at the gene ends were 5 bases for V and 8 bases for J; bases not matched to a gene: 8. Germline assignment: CDR1 KGHSH and CDR2 LQKENI. CDR3 protein: CASSTTGTGAGYTF. The DNA for the CDR3 is TGTGCCAGCTCAACAACCGGGACAGGGGCCGGCTACACCTTC. Complete variable domain (other parts from reference TRBV18 and TRBJ1-2): NAGVMQNPRHLVRRRGQEARLRCSPMKGHSHVYWYRQLPEEGLKFMVYLQKENIIDESGMPKERFSAEFPKEGPSILRIQQVVRGDSAAYFCASSTTGTGAGYTFGSGTRLTVV.

The chain joins TRBV5-8 to TRBJ1-5; D unresolved. The germline V gene has CDR1 SGHTS and CDR2 YDEGEE. Trimming took off 4 bases at V and 1 base at J, with 12 bases between the two ends. This CDR3 is built from 15 residues. CDR3 coding DNA: TGTGCCAGCAGCCTACGCCTCCTAAGCAATCAGCCCCAGCATTTT. Amino acid sequence: CASSLRLLSNQPQHF.

The chain joins TRBV6-5 to TRBJ1-3; TRBD1 matches at 7 bases. The CDR3 runs 14 residues. Germline V lookup: CDR1 MNHEY, CDR2 SVGAGI. Trimming took 7 bases from V and 9 from J; bases not matched to a gene: 12. The DNA of the CDR3 is TGTGCCAGCACACCAAACAGGGGTGTAGGCACCATATATTTT. It translates to CASTPNRGVGTIYF.

The rearrangement links TRBV6-5 to TRBJ1-5, with D possibly matching TRBD1 (6 bases). V shed 7 bases and J shed 5 bases, with 12 bases lying between them. The CDR3 is 13 amino acids. In germline, CDR1 is MNHEY, CDR2 SVGAGI. In DNA, the CDR3 is TGTGCCAGCAAGGCCAGGGGATATCAGCCCCAGCATTTT. This translates into CASKARGYQPQHF.

The V and J genes are TRBV6-1 and TRBJ1-1; D is unclear. The CDR3 extends over 13 amino acids. Trimming left V 2 bases short and J 3 bases short, with 7 bases between. From germline, CDR1 is MNHNS and CDR2 SASEGT. The CDR3 bases are TGTGCCAGCAGTGAAACGGGTCACACTGAAGCTTTCTTT. As protein: CASSETGHTEAFF.

The chain has TRBV7-3 and TRBJ2-2; weak D call: TRBD1 (5 bases). V was clipped by 5 bases and J by 5 bases, with 6 bases between them. The germline gives CDR1 SGHTA, CDR2 FQGTGA. This CDR3 contains 12 residues. Here the CDR3 DNA reads TGTGCCAGCAGCCAGGGAACCGGGGAGCTGTTTTTT. It codes for CASSQGTGELFF.

The chain links TRBV19 to TRBJ1-5; the match to TRBD1 covers 9 bases. With V trimmed by 5 bases and J by 5 bases, 4 bases remained unmatched. The CDR3 contains 14 residues. The germline V gene has CDR1 LNHDA and CDR2 SQIVND (reference sequence). CDR3 sequence: CASSPTGGYQPQHF. CDR3 DNA: TGTGCCAGTAGTCCCACAGGGGGCTATCAGCCCCAGCATTTT.

The chain employs TRBV18 and TRBJ2-2; D is possibly TRBD1 (7 bases). V dropped 0 bases and J dropped 4 bases, with 12 bases sitting between them. Germline assignment: CDR1 KGHSH and CDR2 LQKENI. This CDR3 is 16 amino acids long. The CDR3 coding sequence is TGTGCCAGCTCACCACCCAGGGGGGACGGCACCGGGGAGCTGTTTTTT. This translates into CASSPPRGDGTGELFF.

The V and J genes are TRBV10-3 and TRBJ1-5; the D gene is possibly TRBD1 (5 bases). Germline CDR1 reads ENHRY; CDR2 reads SYGVKD. This CDR3 region has 15 residues. V shed 8 bases and J shed 0 bases, with 14 bases lying between them. CDR3 residues: CAIAPAGPSNQPQHF. In DNA, the CDR3 is TGTGCCATCGCCCCCGCAGGGCCTAGCAATCAGCCCCAGCATTTT.

This clone came up a few times. The chain combines TRBV5-8 with TRBJ2-3, with a tentative D call TRBD2 (5 bases). Deletions cut 4 bases from V and 4 bases from J, with 16 bases between. From germline, CDR1 is SGHTS and CDR2 YDEGEE. This CDR3 is 15 amino acids long. In DNA form, the CDR3 reads TGTGCCAGCAGCCTTGGACTGGGCGTCGCAGATACGCAGTATTTT. This codes for CASSLGLGVADTQYF.

V and J are TRBV7-2 and TRBJ1-4; TRBD1 matches at 10 bases. The CDR3 consists of 14 residues. Germline V gene lookup returns CDR1 SGHTA and CDR2 FQGNSA. V lost 5 bases and J lost 8; bases outside the gene matches: 5. This chain's CDR3 is CASSTRDRGEKLFF. The CDR3 region has the DNA TGTGCCAGCAGCACCCGGGACAGGGGCGAAAAACTGTTTTTT. The entire variable domain, with the rest obtained from reference TRBV7-2 and TRBJ1-4, is as follows: GAGVSQSPSNKVTEKGKDVELRCDPISGHTALYWYRQSLGQGLEFLIYFQGNSAPDKSGLPSDRFSAERTGGSVSTLTIQRTQQEDSAVYLCASSTRDRGEKLFFGSGTQLSVL.